The subject of this entry is one T cell receptor (beta chain). The antigen is unknown. CDR1 is MNHEY and CDR2 is SVGAGI in the germline V gene. Trimming stripped 2 bases from V and 0 bases from J, with 4 bases between. This CDR3 spans 14 amino acids. The data were produced by immunoSEQ multiplex PCR, yet TCRdb's version contains in-frame clones alone and is incomplete. The sample carries around 64,000 clones, nearly 90% recorded once. The data belong to a study of OX40 agonist ivuxolimab in advanced cancers. Notes on the study in general: In the 0.1 to 3.0 mg/kg range, CD4+ and CD8+ blood T cells had expanded clonally by week 6. Near-lowest levels of clonal expansion characterized partial responders at 0.1-3.0 mg/kg.

This chain connects TRBV6-5 to TRBJ1-4; D call uncertain. The sequence was collected from an adult with an advanced solid tumor such as melanoma, head and neck, liver or kidney cancer. This specimen consisted of CD4+ or CD8+ T cells sorted from blood, obtained in a trial of the OX40 agonist ivuxolimab. The CDR3 reads CASSYEPTNEKLFF. In nucleotides, the CDR3 is TGTGCCAGCAGTTACGAGCCAACTAATGAAAAACTGTTTTTT.